The 9 T cell receptor beta chains below come from one sample, sequenced in a study of blood T cell repertoires in COVID-19. The data were produced by immunoSEQ multiplex PCR, yet TCRdb's version contains in-frame clones alone and is incomplete. The repertoire has about 210,000 clones, roughly four fifths of them found once; the top ten carry roughly 2.7%. The source material was peripheral blood. These receptor sequences come from a woman between 40 and 55 years old with active or convalescent COVID-19.

This clone has a handful of counts. V is TRBV30 and J is TRBJ1-2; D not certain. The CDR3 has 13 amino acids. The germline gives CDR1 GTSNPN, CDR2 SVGIG (reference sequence). V lost 1 base, J lost 7 bases, and 13 bases lay in between. The CDR3 sequence: CAWSGGGKGGYTF. Written as DNA, the CDR3 is TGTGCCTGGAGTGGAGGAGGGAAGGGTGGCTACACCTTC.

The gene calls are TRBV12-5 and TRBJ1-6; a possible D gene is TRBD1 (5 bases). Germline V lookup: CDR1 LGHNT, CDR2 FRNRAP. V lost 0 bases, J lost 9 bases, and 15 bases lay in between. CDR3 length: 16 residues. The CDR3 is CASGLVDAGPSSPLHF. The CDR3 coding sequence is TGTGCTAGTGGTTTGGTAGATGCGGGGCCTAGTTCACCCCTCCACTTT.

J is TRBJ2-3 and V is TRBV24-1, with D possibly matching TRBD2 (5 bases). Trimming shortened V by 4 bases and J by 0 bases, and 10 bases separated the two germline ends. The V gene's germline CDR1 is KGHDR and CDR2 SFDVKD. The CDR3 runs to 15 residues. The CDR3 loop is CATSEVAPSTDTQYF. Here the CDR3 DNA reads TGTGCCACCAGTGAGGTAGCGCCAAGCACAGATACGCAGTATTTT.

This clone was observed a handful of times. V usage is TRBV27 and J usage is TRBJ2-7; a possible D gene is TRBD2 (5 bases). This CDR3 spans 14 amino acids. Germline CDR1 reads MNHEY; CDR2 reads SMNVEV (reference sequence). V dropped 6 bases and J dropped 0 bases, with 12 bases sitting between them. In nucleotides, the CDR3 is TGTGCCAGCAGCCGTGGACTTTTCTCCTACGAGCAGTACTTC. Translated: CASSRGLFSYEQYF.

J is TRBJ1-6 and V is TRBV27; 7 positions match TRBD1. This CDR3 is 14 amino acids long. Germline V gene sequence: CDR1 MNHEY, CDR2 SMNVEV (reference sequence). V was clipped by 5 bases and J by 6 bases; unmatched bases: 4. The CDR3 nucleotides read TGTGCCAGCAGTCCAGGGACAGTTAATTCACCCCTCCACTTT. It specifies CASSPGTVNSPLHF.

The chain employs TRBV7-9 and TRBJ2-3; unclear D gene. Germline CDR1 is SEHNR and CDR2 is FQNEAQ (reference sequence). The V and J ends lost 3 bases and 0 bases respectively, with 7 bases between them. The CDR3 spans 14 residues. DNA for the CDR3: TGTGCCAGCAGCTTGCGACAAAGCACAGATACGCAGTATTTT. This translates into CASSLRQSTDTQYF. The full variable domain, in which reference TRBV7-9 and TRBJ2-3 provide the parts outside the CDR3, is DTGVSQNPRHKITKRGQNVTFRCDPISEHNRLYWYRQTLGQGPEFLTYFQNEAQLEKSRLLSDRFSAERPKGSFSTLEIQRTEQGDSAMYLCASSLRQSTDTQYFGPGTRLTVL.

The chain has TRBV6-5 and TRBJ1-1, with 7 bases that match TRBD1. Unmatched junction bases numbered 4, after V lost 0 bases and J lost 0 bases. Germline assignment: CDR1 MNHEY and CDR2 SVGAGI. CDR3 size: 16 residues. This CDR3 is CASSYSRGPLNTEAFF. In DNA, the CDR3 is TGTGCCAGCAGTTACTCTAGGGGGCCTCTGAACACTGAAGCTTTCTTT.

The chain joins TRBV5-1 to TRBJ1-1; a weak D match, TRBD1 (5 bases). Trimming removed 4 bases at V and 4 bases at J, with 20 bases between. The CDR3 extends over 16 amino acids. From germline, CDR1 is SGHRS and CDR2 YFSETQ. The CDR3 sequence is CASSPREEGWRTEAFF. DNA of the CDR3: TGCGCCAGCAGCCCCCGGGAGGAGGGGTGGCGCACTGAAGCTTTCTTT.

This clone was recorded only once. The chain couples TRBV19 to TRBJ1-2; possible D gene TRBD1, 6 bases. V lost 9 bases to trimming and J lost 5 bases, with 16 bases between them. The CDR3 runs to 13 residues. From germline, CDR1 is LNHDA and CDR2 SQIVND (reference sequence). The CDR3 reads CASNNRVPYGYTF. CDR3 in DNA: TGTGCCAGCAATAACAGGGTTCCGTATGGCTACACCTTC.